The next 27 T cell receptor beta chains were all read from a single sample in a study of graft-versus-host responses after intestinal transplantation. Their antigens are not known. TCRdb keeps only in-frame clones here, not all; method: immunoSEQ multiplex PCR. Among about 39,000 clones listed, 93% were seen once. The sample consisted of unstimulated CD8+ T cells sorted from spleen or lymph node cells, taken before transplant. These TCRs come from a human donor who was the organ donor for an intestinal transplant.

The chain links TRBV4-3 to TRBJ1-1, with a tentative D call TRBD1 (6 bases). Germline CDR1 reads LGHNA; CDR2 reads YSLEER. There are 14 residues in the CDR3. The germline V and J ends were trimmed by 3 bases and 1 base, with 9 bases remaining between them. The CDR3 reads CASSQGAGNTEAFF. CDR3 bases: TGCGCCAGCAGCCAGGGGGCGGGGAACACTGAAGCTTTCTTT.

The rearrangement uses TRBV28 and TRBJ2-2; TRBD2 agrees at 10 bases. V shed 1 base and J 3 bases; nucleotides not matched to a gene: 8. CDR1 MDHEN and CDR2 SYDVKM come from the germline V gene. The CDR3 has 18 residues. The CDR3 loop reads CASSLFSGLAGDTGELFF. DNA for the CDR3: TGTGCCAGCAGTTTATTTTCTGGGCTAGCGGGAGACACCGGGGAGCTGTTTTTT.

The chain joins TRBV4-1 to TRBJ2-7, with D perhaps matching TRBD1 (7 bases). This CDR3 contains 15 residues. Germline assignment: CDR1 MGHRA and CDR2 YSYEKL. V lost 6 bases, J lost 3 bases, and 18 bases lay in between. In nucleotides, the CDR3 is TGCGCCAGCAGTCTGGTGCAGGGGGGAAACTACGAGCAGTACTTC. It encodes CASSLVQGGNYEQYF.

This clone was observed a single time. The chain carries TRBV4-1 and TRBJ2-1; D uncertain. Germline loops: CDR1 MGHRA, CDR2 YSYEKL. The CDR3 has 17 amino acids. V lost 3 bases to trimming and J lost 2 bases, with 17 bases between them. This CDR3 is CASSHLPTDPPYNEQFF. CDR3 nucleotide sequence: TGCGCCAGCAGCCATCTCCCGACGGACCCGCCCTACAATGAGCAGTTCTTC.

This chain links TRBV23-1 with TRBJ1-3; possibly TRBD1 for D (5 bases). TRBV23-1 is treated as an ORF (open reading frame) with a function not yet certain. The CDR3 is made up of 18 amino acids. Trimming removed 0 bases from V and 2 bases from J, with 17 bases in between. Here the CDR3 DNA reads TGCGCCAGCAGTCAATCCTGGACTTCCAGGGTGGCTGGAAACACCATATATTTT. Translated, it gives CASSQSWTSRVAGNTIYF.

V gene TRBV19 combines with J gene TRBJ2-7; D perhaps matches TRBD2 (6 bases). The CDR3 spans 15 residues. V was shortened by 5 bases and J by 4 bases, with 18 bases between the two germline ends. CDR1 is LNHDA, CDR2 SQIVND, per germline (reference sequence). CDR3 sequence (DNA): TGTGCCAGTAGTGTGGAGTTCCGGGAGCATTACGAGCAGTACTTC. Protein: CASSVEFREHYEQYF.

This clone has just one count. The J gene is TRBJ2-7, the V gene TRBV27; D might be TRBD1 (5 bases). CDR1 and CDR2 from the germline V gene are MNHEY and SMNVEV (reference sequence). V was pared by 8 bases and J by 5 bases, with 16 bases between. The CDR3 has 13 amino acids. The CDR3 bases are TGTGCCAGCGGATCGAATTGGGGCCACGAGCAGTACTTC. Amino acids: CASGSNWGHEQYF.

The chain carries TRBV4-3 and TRBJ2-7; no definite D call. This CDR3 spans 15 amino acids. Germline CDR1 and CDR2: LGHNA and YSLEER. The ends were cut back, 0 bases at V and 0 bases at J, with 9 bases in the middle. The DNA of the CDR3 is TGCGCCAGCAGCCAAGATTGGAAGACCTCCTACGAGCAGTACTTC. It yields the protein CASSQDWKTSYEQYF.

J is TRBJ2-7 and V is TRBV4-1, with TRBD2 matching 11 bases. Germline CDR1 and CDR2: MGHRA and YSYEKL. Losses at the gene ends were 0 bases for V and 2 bases for J; bases not matched to a gene: 3. CDR3 length: 16 residues. CDR3 DNA sequence: TGCGCCAGCAGCCAAGATTGGGGACTAGCGGCCTACGAGCAGTACTTC. Translation gives CASSQDWGLAAYEQYF.

The V gene is TRBV9, the J gene TRBJ1-5; tentatively, D is TRBD1 (6 bases). Germline CDR1 SGDLS, CDR2 YYNGEE. The CDR3 has 15 residues. Trimming shortened V by 0 bases and J by 2 bases, and 9 bases separated the two germline ends. The CDR3 reads CASSVGRGGNQPQHF. Written as DNA, the CDR3 is TGTGCCAGCAGCGTAGGCAGGGGAGGCAATCAGCCCCAGCATTTT.

This clone occurred once. The chain is built from TRBV5-1 and TRBJ2-7; D is unclear. Deletions cut 0 bases from V and 3 bases from J, with 10 bases between. The CDR3 is 14 residues long. CDR1 is SGHRS and CDR2 is YFSETQ in the germline V gene. The CDR3 DNA follows: TGCGCCAGCAGCTTGGTCTACCCCGTCTACGAGCAGTACTTC. This sequence encodes CASSLVYPVYEQYF.

This chain links TRBV18 with TRBJ2-3; unclear D gene. The germline V gene encodes CDR1 KGHSH and CDR2 LQKENI. CDR3 size: 15 residues. The V end lost 2 bases, the J end lost 2 bases, and 11 bases lay between the germline ends. In nucleotides, the CDR3 is TGTGCCAGCTCACCAGTACCCTTAGACACAGATACGCAGTATTTT. Encoded protein: CASSPVPLDTDTQYF.

This clone was observed a single time. The rearrangement uses TRBV18 and TRBJ2-7; D remains unclear. Germline CDR1 and CDR2: KGHSH and LQKENI. The CDR3 length is 14 residues. Deletions cut 2 bases from V and 4 bases from J, with 12 bases between. The CDR3 DNA sequence: TGTGCCAGCTCACCAAGGGCTCGTATGTACGAGCAGTACTTC. It yields the protein CASSPRARMYEQYF.

The chain uses TRBV28 and TRBJ2-3; D gene uncertain. With 3 bases removed from V and 0 bases from J, the gap between germline ends came to 10 bases. Germline V lookup: CDR1 MDHEN, CDR2 SYDVKM. The length of the CDR3 is 15 residues. CDR3 coding DNA: TGTGCCAGCAGTTTCGCTTATAGAAGCACAGATACGCAGTATTTT. Protein: CASSFAYRSTDTQYF.

The V and J genes are TRBV28 and TRBJ1-5; unclear D gene. V was cut by 3 bases and J by 3 bases, with 9 bases left in between. Germline values: CDR1 MDHEN, CDR2 SYDVKM. The CDR3 is 14 amino acids. The CDR3 DNA sequence: TGTGCCAGCAGTTTTCAAGCTTCCAATCAGCCCCAGCATTTT. It yields the protein CASSFQASNQPQHF.

The CDR3 DNA sequence: TGTGCCAGCAGCCAACTAGCGGGAGGGGGGAATGAGCAGTTCTTC. This translates into CASSQLAGGGNEQFF. The genes are TRBV7-6 and TRBJ2-1; 13 bases align to TRBD2. CDR1 SGHVS and CDR2 FNYEAQ come from the germline V gene. This CDR3 spans 15 amino acids. Losses at the gene ends were 5 bases for V and 7 bases for J; bases not matched to a gene: 5.

This sequence joins TRBV7-9 and TRBJ2-1; 9 bases fit TRBD2. The germline V gene encodes CDR1 SEHNR and CDR2 FQNEAQ (reference sequence). The V gene end was trimmed by 3 bases and the J gene end by 5 bases; junction bases not matched to a gene: 17. This CDR3 is built from 19 residues. The DNA for the CDR3 is TGTGCCAGCAGCTTCTCTGGATTCTTCCTAGCGGGAATCCACAATGAGCAGTTCTTC. It specifies CASSFSGFFLAGIHNEQFF.

The chain couples TRBV5-6 to TRBJ1-4, with a weak D call TRBD1 (6 bases). Trimming pared 0 bases from V and 3 bases from J, leaving 12 bases between. CDR1 is SGHDT, CDR2 YYEEEE, per germline. There are 16 residues in the CDR3. Here the CDR3 reads CASSLAGRGSNEKLFF. For the CDR3, the DNA is TGTGCCAGCAGCTTGGCCGGCAGGGGCTCTAATGAAAAACTGTTTTTT.

Only one count was recorded for this clone. The chain employs TRBV6-5 and TRBJ2-5; tentative D call: TRBD1 (6 bases). The end of the DNA is better explained by TRBJ2-7, so the J call may be wrong. Germline-derived CDR1 and CDR2 are MNHEY and SVGAGI. The CDR3 extends over 14 amino acids. The CDR3: CASSYGQSSYEQYF. CDR3 DNA: TGTGCCAGCAGTTACGGACAGAGCTCCTACGAGCAGTACTTC.

This clone was counted a single time. This chain uses TRBV29-1 with TRBJ2-7; TRBD2 aligns across 10 bases. Germline loops: CDR1 SQVTM, CDR2 ANQGSEA. The ends lost 4 bases at V and 3 bases at J; junction bases unmatched: 3. CDR3 size: 13 residues. CDR3 protein: CSVGLAGNYEQYF. The DNA of the CDR3 is TGCAGCGTTGGACTAGCGGGTAACTACGAGCAGTACTTC.

The chain is built from TRBV4-2 and TRBJ2-5; 10 bases agree with TRBD2. The V and J ends lost 1 base and 2 bases, in that order; junction bases with no gene match: 7. The CDR3 totals 17 residues. CDR1 is LGHNA, CDR2 YNFKEQ, per germline. The CDR3 bases are TGTGCCAGCAGCCAAGTCCCCAGGACTAGCGGACAAGAGACCCAGTACTTC. Its translation is CASSQVPRTSGQETQYF.

About this clone itself: With only one base between it and a far larger clone, this is likely a read error. The same CDR3 also results from other DNA sequences found in this sample. Here the CDR3 DNA reads TGTGCCAGCAGTTTGGGACTAGCTTACGAGCAGTACTTC. Its translation: CASSLGLAYEQYF. This chain uses TRBV27 with TRBJ2-7; TRBD2 matches at 9 bases. V shed 3 bases and J 4 bases; nucleotides not matched to a gene: 1. Germline CDR1 is MNHEY and CDR2 is SMNVEV (reference sequence). The CDR3 consists of 13 residues.

This sequence joins TRBV27 and TRBJ2-7; TRBD2 matches 14 bases. This CDR3 has 15 amino acids. Trimming cost V 4 bases and J 3 bases; bases outside gene matches: 2. Germline V gives CDR1 MNHEY, CDR2 SMNVEV (reference sequence). Here the CDR3 reads CASSWTSGRFYEQYF. DNA of the CDR3: TGTGCCAGCAGTTGGACTAGCGGGAGGTTCTACGAGCAGTACTTC.

For the CDR3, the DNA is TGTGCCAGCAGTTACTACAGGGGGAACTTATACGAGCAGTACTTC. Translating gives CASSYYRGNLYEQYF. The chain links TRBV6-5 to TRBJ2-7, with 8 bases that match TRBD1. Germline CDR1 MNHEY, CDR2 SVGAGI. The CDR3 covers 15 residues. The V segment lost 1 base and the J segment 4 bases; nucleotides outside the gene matches: 6.

This chain uses TRBV27 with TRBJ2-3; weak D call: TRBD1 (5 bases). This CDR3 spans 15 amino acids. Germline assignment: CDR1 MNHEY and CDR2 SMNVEV (reference sequence). The ends were cut back, 5 bases at V and 0 bases at J, with 12 bases in the middle. Here the CDR3 reads CASSEIDRSTDTQYF. CDR3 bases: TGTGCCAGCAGTGAGATAGACAGAAGCACAGATACGCAGTATTTT.

This chain uses TRBV27 with TRBJ2-2, with TRBD1 as a possible D gene (6 bases). Trimming cost V 4 bases and J 4 bases, with 13 bases left between them. Germline-derived CDR1 and CDR2 are MNHEY and SMNVEV (reference sequence). The CDR3 has 15 residues. CDR3 DNA sequence: TGTGCCAGCAGTTGGGGGCAGGGGCCCACCGGGGAGCTGTTTTTT. This gives the protein CASSWGQGPTGELFF.

This clone appeared once. This sequence joins TRBV27 and TRBJ1-5, with D unresolved. V was cut by 0 bases and J by 5 bases, with 11 bases left in between. CDR1 and CDR2 from the germline V gene are MNHEY and SMNVEV (reference sequence). The CDR3 extends over 15 amino acids. The CDR3 loop is CASSLSGYRHQPQHF. The DNA of the CDR3 is TGTGCCAGCAGTTTATCAGGTTACAGACATCAGCCCCAGCATTTT.